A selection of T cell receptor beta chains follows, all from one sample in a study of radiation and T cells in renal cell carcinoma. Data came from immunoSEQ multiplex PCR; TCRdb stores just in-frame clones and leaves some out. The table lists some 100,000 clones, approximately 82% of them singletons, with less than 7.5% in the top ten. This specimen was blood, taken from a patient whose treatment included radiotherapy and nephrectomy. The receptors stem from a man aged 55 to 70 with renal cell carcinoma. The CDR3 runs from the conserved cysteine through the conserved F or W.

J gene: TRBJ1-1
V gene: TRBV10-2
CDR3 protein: CASSETGKGTEAFF

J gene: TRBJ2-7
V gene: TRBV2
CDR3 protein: CASSEASRSGEQYF

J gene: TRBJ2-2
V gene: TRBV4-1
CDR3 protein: CASSQDGVQLNTGELFF

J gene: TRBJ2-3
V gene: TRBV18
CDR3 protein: CASSPLDRGTTDTQYF

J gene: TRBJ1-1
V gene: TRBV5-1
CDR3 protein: CASMGQSNTEAFF

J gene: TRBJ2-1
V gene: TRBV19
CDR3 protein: CASSMVASGLGGQFF

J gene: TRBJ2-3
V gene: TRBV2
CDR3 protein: CASSGTESTDTQYF

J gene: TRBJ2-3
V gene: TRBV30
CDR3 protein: CAWTSPGVSGMEDTQYF

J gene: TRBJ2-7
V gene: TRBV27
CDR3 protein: CASSSHTGGAKRGFYEQYF

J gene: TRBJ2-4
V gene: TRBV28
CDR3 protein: CASSLSPTKNIQYF

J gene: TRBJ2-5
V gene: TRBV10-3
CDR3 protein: CAISEYDRQETQYF

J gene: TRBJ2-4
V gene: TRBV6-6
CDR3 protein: CASSGGTEGNIQYF

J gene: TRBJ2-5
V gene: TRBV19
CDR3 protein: CASSISQGETQYF

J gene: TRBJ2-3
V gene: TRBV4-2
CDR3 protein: CASSQARGTASTDTQYF

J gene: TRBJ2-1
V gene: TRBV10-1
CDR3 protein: CASSEIGVAGGREQFF

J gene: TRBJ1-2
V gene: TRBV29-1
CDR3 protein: CSVEGDGRYGYTF

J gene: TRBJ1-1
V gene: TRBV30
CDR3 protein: CAWSAGQINTEAFF

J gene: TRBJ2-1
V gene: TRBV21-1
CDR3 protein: CASSSRSLQGRDLDKLEQFF

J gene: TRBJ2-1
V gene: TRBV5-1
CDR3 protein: CASSLDPFF

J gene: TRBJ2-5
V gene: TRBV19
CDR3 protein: CASSIEPETQYF

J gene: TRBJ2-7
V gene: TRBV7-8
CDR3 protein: CASRYAGQGAHEQYF

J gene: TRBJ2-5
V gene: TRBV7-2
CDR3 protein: CASSLVRRLAEGRAETQYF

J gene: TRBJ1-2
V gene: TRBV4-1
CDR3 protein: CASSQGTYRDRGPGYGYTF

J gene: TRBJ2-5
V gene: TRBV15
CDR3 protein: CATSRVGQEQETQYF

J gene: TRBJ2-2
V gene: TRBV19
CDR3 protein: CASTGLAGGNTGELFF

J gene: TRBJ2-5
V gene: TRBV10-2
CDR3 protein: CASGLGETQYF

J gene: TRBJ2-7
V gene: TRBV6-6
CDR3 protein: CATGRNQNYEQYF

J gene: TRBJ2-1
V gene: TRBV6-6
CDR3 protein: CASSYSAGGGNEQFF

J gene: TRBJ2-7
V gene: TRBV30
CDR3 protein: CAWSRGGATFYEQYF

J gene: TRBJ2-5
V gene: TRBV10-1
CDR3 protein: CASSIVKGDGYGGTLETQYF

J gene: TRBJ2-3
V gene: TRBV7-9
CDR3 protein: CASKRVLAGYHPHTDTQYF

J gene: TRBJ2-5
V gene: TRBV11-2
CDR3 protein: CASSFSETQYF

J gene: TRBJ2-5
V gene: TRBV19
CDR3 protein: CASSASRIGETQYF

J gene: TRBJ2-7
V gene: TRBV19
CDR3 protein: CASSIASQGTYEQYF

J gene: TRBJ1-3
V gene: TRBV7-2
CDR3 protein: CGLTGGGECRTGNTIYF

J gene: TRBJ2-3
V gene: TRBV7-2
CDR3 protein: CASSRYEDTQYF

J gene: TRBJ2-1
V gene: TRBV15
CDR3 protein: CATSRDLDGVNEQFF

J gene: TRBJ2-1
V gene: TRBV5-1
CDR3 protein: CASSLDQGNEQFF